These 18 T cell receptor beta chains share one sample of origin, sequenced in a study of shared clonotypes between healthy human individuals. TCRdb's table, derived via immunoSEQ multiplex PCR, lists solely in-frame clones and lacks some. The sample carries approximately 940,000 clones, more than 75% recorded once. Input material: memory CD4+ T cells sorted from blood. As to subset: CD45RA-negative fraction. These receptors all stem from a man between 18 and 29 years old in good health.

The chain carries TRBV28 and TRBJ2-1, with D unclear. The length of the CDR3 is 11 residues. Germline loops: CDR1 MDHEN, CDR2 SYDVKM. Trimming took off 1 base at V and 9 bases at J, with 4 bases between the two ends. CDR3 sequence reads: CASSLSREQFF. CDR3 DNA: TGTGCCAGCAGTTTATCACGTGAGCAGTTCTTC. Full variable domain (outside the CDR3, taken from reference TRBV28 and TRBJ2-1): DVKVTQSSRYLVKRTGEKVFLECVQDMDHENMFWYRQDPGLGLRLIYFSYDVKMKEKGDIPEGYSVSREKKERFSLILESASTNQTSMYLCASSLSREQFFGPGTRLTVL.

The rearrangement joins TRBV4-1 to TRBJ2-7; TRBD1 aligns across 12 bases. The length of the CDR3 is 16 residues. V gave up 3 bases and J gave up 7 bases; unmatched junction bases: 10. Germline V CDR1 and CDR2: MGHRA, YSYEKL. The CDR3 loop is CASSQDPGTGGREQYF. Written as DNA, the CDR3 is TGCGCCAGCAGCCAGGACCCTGGGACAGGGGGCAGGGAGCAGTACTTC.

A note on this clone: Germline and junction disagree at one end, which may indicate a read error. This chain uses TRBV2 with TRBJ2-3; TRBD2 matches at 7 bases. CDR1 is SNHLY and CDR2 is FYNNEI in the germline V gene. This CDR3 is built from 16 residues. The CDR3 protein is CASNEDSRGGADTQYF. The CDR3 region has the DNA TGTGCCAGCAATGAAGACTCAAGGGGAGGGGCAGATACGCAGTATTTT.

The chain is built from TRBV6-1 and TRBJ1-2; D is perhaps TRBD1 (5 bases). The CDR3 is 13 residues long. Per the germline V gene, CDR1 is MNHNS and CDR2 is SASEGT. Trimming left V 7 bases short and J 5 bases short, with 14 bases between. DNA of the CDR3: TGTGCCAGCACGAGTGCGGGGGGATATGGCTACACCTTC. Its protein product is CASTSAGGYGYTF.

The genes are TRBV6-4 and TRBJ1-5; TRBD1 might be the D (5 bases). Trimming cost V 3 bases and J 0 bases, with 9 bases left between them. The CDR3 totals 15 residues. Germline V gene data show CDR1 as MRHNA and CDR2 as SNTAGT. The CDR3 coding sequence is TGTGCCAGCAGTGAGGGGGTTAATAGCAATCAGCCCCAGCATTTT. Its protein product is CASSEGVNSNQPQHF.

J is TRBJ1-1 and V is TRBV25-1, with D possibly TRBD1 on 5 matching bases. Per the germline V gene, CDR1 is MGHDK and CDR2 is SYGVNS. The CDR3 sequence is 17 residues long. The V end lost 0 bases, the J end lost 1 base, and 15 bases lay between the germline ends. CDR3 coding DNA: TGTGCCAGCAGTGAATATATTGGCGGGGCAGGGAACACTGAAGCTTTCTTT. Its translation: CASSEYIGGAGNTEAFF.

The chain links TRBV5-1 to TRBJ2-7; D is unresolved. CDR1 and CDR2 (germline): SGHRS, YFSETQ. There are 15 residues in the CDR3. The ends were cut back, 4 bases at V and 1 base at J, with 15 bases in the middle. DNA for the CDR3: TGCGCCAGCAGCCGATTCCCAGGCGAATCCTACGAGCAGTACTTC. Translation: CASSRFPGESYEQYF.

The chain has TRBV18 and TRBJ2-5; TRBD1 aligns across 7 bases. Per the germline V gene, CDR1 is KGHSH and CDR2 is LQKENI. V dropped 2 bases and J dropped 4; count of bases not matched to a gene: 4. This CDR3 spans 14 amino acids. CDR3 in amino acids: CASSPRAGGETQYF. The CDR3 DNA follows: TGTGCCAGCTCACCAAGGGCAGGGGGAGAGACCCAGTACTTC.

The sample holds a few counts of this clone. The chain combines TRBV19 with TRBJ1-5; D is undetermined. Deletions cut 5 bases from V and 0 bases from J, with 8 bases between. Germline V gene data show CDR1 as LNHDA and CDR2 as SQIVND (reference sequence). The CDR3 has 14 residues. The CDR3, as DNA: TGTGCCAGTAGTGTTTACCATAGCAATCAGCCCCAGCATTTT. It is translated as CASSVYHSNQPQHF.

This clone was recorded a few times. This chain uses TRBV14 with TRBJ2-7; D remains ambiguous. The CDR3 is 14 residues long. Germline V gene sequence: CDR1 SGHDN, CDR2 FVKESK. Deletions cut 1 base from V and 2 bases from J, with 9 bases between. CDR3 loop: CASSQAGPTYEQYF. DNA of the CDR3: TGTGCCAGCAGCCAAGCCGGGCCCACCTACGAGCAGTACTTC.

J is TRBJ2-5 and V is TRBV30, with D possibly matching TRBD1 (5 bases). Trimming took off 4 bases at V and 2 bases at J, with 14 bases between the two ends. The CDR3 is made up of 14 amino acids. Germline CDR1 GTSNPN, CDR2 SVGIG (reference sequence). CDR3 protein: CAWIPLGEQETQYF. Written as DNA, the CDR3 is TGTGCCTGGATCCCCTTAGGGGAACAAGAGACCCAGTACTTC. Using reference TRBV30 and TRBJ2-5 for the parts outside the CDR3, the full variable domain is SQTIHQWPATLVQPVGSPLSLECTVEGTSNPNLYWYRQAAGRGLQLLFYSVGIGQISSEVPQNLSASRPQDRQFILSSKKLLLSDSGFYLCAWIPLGEQETQYFGPGTRLLVL.

The chain carries TRBV18 and TRBJ2-7; a weak D match, TRBD1 (7 bases). The CDR3 extends over 14 amino acids. Germline V gene data show CDR1 as KGHSH and CDR2 as LQKENI. Trimming took off 3 bases at V and 5 bases at J, with 14 bases between the two ends. The CDR3 loop is CASSPGAGQNEQYF. CDR3 sequence (DNA): TGTGCCAGCTCACCCGGCGCGGGACAGAACGAGCAGTACTTC.

The chain is built from TRBV6-5 and TRBJ1-6, with 7 bases that match TRBD1. Trimming took 2 bases from V and 9 from J; bases not matched to a gene: 10. This CDR3 comprises 16 residues. Per germline, CDR1 MNHEY and CDR2 SVGAGI. The chain's CDR3 is CASSYGAGGGFSPLHF. CDR3 DNA sequence: TGTGCCAGCAGTTACGGGGCAGGGGGTGGATTTTCACCCCTCCACTTT.

This clone came up once. CDR3 sequence: CASSPVVAGGSGANVLTF. CDR3 nucleotide sequence: TGTGCCAGCTCACCGGTAGTAGCGGGAGGCTCTGGGGCCAACGTCCTGACTTTC. The rearrangement joins TRBV18 to TRBJ2-6; the match to TRBD2 covers 10 bases. This CDR3 contains 18 residues. Germline V CDR1 and CDR2: KGHSH, LQKENI. V shed 3 bases and J 0 bases; nucleotides not matched to a gene: 5. Combining the CDR3 with reference TRBV18 and TRBJ2-6 gives the whole variable domain NAGVMQNPRHLVRRRGQEARLRCSPMKGHSHVYWYRQLPEEGLKFMVYLQKENIIDESGMPKERFSAEFPKEGPSILRIQQVVRGDSAAYFCASSPVVAGGSGANVLTFGAGSRLTVL.

This clone was recorded only once. This rearrangement joins TRBV25-1 to TRBJ1-4; TRBD1 is a possible D gene (6 bases). Trimming cost V 6 bases and J 1 base, with 9 bases left between them. This CDR3 spans 14 amino acids. CDR1 and CDR2 from the germline V gene are MGHDK and SYGVNS. The CDR3 nucleotides are TGTGCCAGCAGGGAGGACAGAACTAATGAAAAACTGTTTTTT. Translating it yields CASREDRTNEKLFF.

The chain employs TRBV11-2 and TRBJ1-1; D gene unclear. V lost 4 bases and J lost 1, with 13 bases in between. CDR1 and CDR2 from the germline V gene are SGHAT and FQNNGV. This CDR3 has 15 amino acids. The CDR3 sequence is CASSSSDVGNTEAFF. CDR3 nucleotides: TGTGCCAGCAGCTCGTCGGACGTGGGGAACACTGAAGCTTTCTTT.

The V gene is TRBV5-1, the J gene TRBJ2-7; 10 nucleotides line up with TRBD1. This CDR3 comprises 14 residues. Germline V gives CDR1 SGHRS, CDR2 YFSETQ. The junction had 8 bases not matched to a gene; V was cut back by 4 bases and J by 7 bases. The CDR3 region has the DNA TGCGCCAGCAGCACAGGGACAGGGGCGGAGGAGCAGTACTTC. Its translation: CASSTGTGAEEQYF.

The chain recombines TRBV5-4 with TRBJ2-7; D is possibly TRBD2 (6 bases). Trimming pared 2 bases from V and 6 bases from J, leaving 12 bases between. The CDR3 is 13 residues long. Germline lookup yields CDR1 SGHNT and CDR2 YYREEE (reference sequence). This CDR3 reads CASSFSGLAEQYF. The CDR3 bases are TGTGCCAGCAGCTTTTCGGGACTCGCCGAGCAGTACTTC.